A single sample gave rise to the 26 T cell receptor beta chains below, sequenced in a study of T cells after yellow fever vaccination. TCRdb reprocessed the 5' RACE reads with MiXCR, giving one entry per CDR3 protein. The data contain 95,000 to 150,000 distinct CDR3 sequences, about 8.2% of them singletons. This specimen was CD8+ T cells sorted from PBMCs, taken on the day of the yellow fever booster vaccination. Receptors originate from a man between 18 and 29 years old who received the YFV17D yellow fever vaccine.

The chain carries TRBV6-5 and TRBJ1-3; 10 nucleotides line up with TRBD1. The V and J ends lost 6 bases and 4 bases, in that order; junction bases with no gene match: 6. The CDR3 sequence is 15 residues long. Per germline, CDR1 MNHEY and CDR2 SVGAGI. CDR3 in amino acids: CASRGDRGAGNTIYF. The CDR3 DNA reads as TGTGCCAGCAGAGGGGACAGGGGAGCCGGAAACACCATATATTTT.

This clonotype occurred a few times. The chain uses TRBV5-1 and TRBJ1-1; TRBD1 matches 8 bases. V shed 0 bases, J shed 5 bases, and the junction held 9 bases outside the gene matches. This CDR3 comprises 16 residues. Germline loops: CDR1 SGHRS, CDR2 YFSETQ. The DNA of the CDR3 is TGCGCCAGCAGCTTGGGGGTCAGGGGGCCGAGGACTGAAGCTTTCTTT. The encoded protein is CASSLGVRGPRTEAFF.

This clonotype was recorded at least ten times. The gene calls are TRBV4-3 and TRBJ2-5; 10 bases are a match to TRBD1. Trimming at V came to 0 bases and at J to 0 bases, leaving 10 bases not matched to a gene. The CDR3 contains 19 residues. CDR1 is LGHNA and CDR2 is YSLEER in the germline V gene. Here the CDR3 DNA reads TGCGCCAGCAGCCAAGATTCCGGGACAGGGGTTCCTGACCAAGAGACCCAGTACTTC. Encoded protein: CASSQDSGTGVPDQETQYF.

This clonotype has just a few counts. The genes are TRBV9 and TRBJ2-5; tentative D call: TRBD2 (6 bases). This CDR3 is 15 amino acids long. Germline CDR1 and CDR2: SGDLS and YYNGEE. V lost 0 bases to trimming and J lost 3 bases, with 12 bases between them. This CDR3 reads CASSVGVGGEETQYF. CDR3 coding DNA: TGTGCCAGCAGCGTAGGCGTTGGCGGGGAAGAGACCCAGTACTTC.

The rearrangement joins TRBV7-9 to TRBJ1-1; 8 nucleotides align to TRBD1. The CDR3 covers 15 residues. V was pared by 4 bases and J by 1 base, with 5 bases of the junction left unmatched. The V gene's germline CDR1 is SEHNR and CDR2 FQNEAQ (reference sequence). The CDR3 region is CASSSRDRGNTEAFF. The DNA for the CDR3 is TGTGCCAGCAGCTCCCGAGACAGGGGGAACACTGAAGCTTTCTTT.

There are a few counts of this clonotype. This sequence joins TRBV7-3 and TRBJ1-5; 9 bases are shared with TRBD1. The CDR3 totals 19 residues. J was trimmed by 5 bases and V by 8 bases; bases with no gene match: 22. Germline V gives CDR1 SGHTA, CDR2 FQGTGA. The CDR3 is CASSSRARDRELGDQPQHF. CDR3 nucleotide sequence: TGTGCCAGCTCATCCAGAGCCCGGGACAGGGAACTTGGGGATCAGCCCCAGCATTTT.

This clonotype was counted a few times. The chain links TRBV5-1 to TRBJ1-5, with D possibly TRBD1 on 5 matching bases. CDR1 SGHRS and CDR2 YFSETQ come from the germline V gene. V was trimmed by 4 bases and J by 3 bases, leaving 11 bases between them. The CDR3 sequence is 14 residues long. CDR3 amino acids: CASSPRDLNQPQHF. For the CDR3, the DNA is TGCGCCAGCAGCCCCCGGGACCTCAATCAGCCCCAGCATTTT.

This clonotype was counted only a few times. V and J are TRBV5-5 and TRBJ2-1; D uncertain. This CDR3 spans 17 amino acids. The V and J ends lost 3 bases and 0 bases respectively, with 16 bases between them. Germline CDR1 and CDR2: SGHKS and YYEKEE (reference sequence). The CDR3 sequence is CASSYPSDGSSYNEQFF. CDR3 nucleotides: TGTGCCAGCAGCTACCCCTCAGACGGAAGCTCCTACAATGAGCAGTTCTTC.

In this sample, this clonotype turned up a few times. The V gene is TRBV2, the J gene TRBJ2-7, with D unclear. V was clipped by 4 bases and J by 3 bases, with 16 bases between them. The CDR3 spans 15 residues. Per the germline V gene, CDR1 is SNHLY and CDR2 is FYNNEI. CDR3 nucleotides: TGTGCCAGCAGTGGTGTGGGGTCTAGTCTCTACGAGCAGTACTTC. It specifies CASSGVGSSLYEQYF.

This sequence joins TRBV3-1 and TRBJ2-3; 7 nucleotides match TRBD1. The V gene's germline CDR1 is LGHDT and CDR2 YNNKEL (reference sequence). CDR3 length: 15 residues. V lost 2 bases, J lost 6 bases, and 8 bases stayed unmatched. This CDR3 is CASSQKGAMEDTQYF. The CDR3 nucleotides are TGTGCCAGCAGCCAAAAGGGGGCTATGGAGGATACGCAGTATTTT.

This chain joins TRBV18 and TRBJ2-3; 8 bases fit TRBD2. The CDR3 sequence is 14 residues long. The junction had 5 bases not matched to a gene; V was cut back by 5 bases and J by 4 bases. CDR1 and CDR2 from the germline V gene are KGHSH and LQKENI. The CDR3 sequence is CASSGGLAPDTQYF. Written as DNA, the CDR3 is TGTGCCAGCTCAGGTGGACTAGCCCCAGATACGCAGTATTTT.

In its sample, this clonotype was seen a few times. This chain connects TRBV12-3 or TRBV12-4 to TRBJ1-4; unclear D gene. The CDR3 spans 14 residues. V gave up 3 bases and J gave up 3 bases, with 8 bases separating them. In DNA, the CDR3 is TGTGCCAGCAGTTTCGGCCTACCTAATGAAAAACTGTTTTTT. Its protein is CASSFGLPNEKLFF.

The J gene is TRBJ2-6, the V gene TRBV7-8; 7 bases map to TRBD1. V lost 0 bases and J lost 4; bases outside the gene matches: 6. CDR3 size: 17 residues. Germline V gives CDR1 SGHVS, CDR2 FQNEAQ. The DNA for the CDR3 is TGTGCCAGCAGCTTAGCGATCAAGGGGGCGGGGGCCAACGTCCTGACTTTC. It specifies CASSLAIKGAGANVLTF. Using reference TRBV7-8 and TRBJ2-6 for the parts outside the CDR3, the full variable domain is GAGVSQSPRYKVAKRGQDVALRCDPISGHVSLFWYQQALGQGPEFLTYFQNEAQLDKSGLPSDRFFAERPEGSVSTLKIQRTQQEDSAVYLCASSLAIKGAGANVLTFGAGSRLTVL.

This clonotype was picked up many times. The chain recombines TRBV20-1 with TRBJ1-1, with TRBD1 as a possible D gene (6 bases). CDR1 DFQATT and CDR2 SNEGSKA come from the germline V gene (reference sequence). This CDR3 contains 12 residues. The V gene lost 6 bases and the J gene lost 5 bases, with 13 bases spanning the gap. This CDR3 is CSAKGDWTEAFF. In DNA, the CDR3 is TGCAGTGCCAAGGGGGATTGGACTGAAGCTTTCTTT.

This clonotype was counted only a few times. The chain has TRBV4-1 and TRBJ1-2; D ambiguous. The length of the CDR3 is 17 residues. V shed 0 bases and J shed 4 bases, with 18 bases lying between them. In germline, CDR1 is MGHRA, CDR2 YSYEKL. In nucleotides, the CDR3 is TGCGCCAGCAGCCAAGAGCCTCCGCCTCCCGGCGTCTATGGCTACACCTTC. Encoded protein: CASSQEPPPPGVYGYTF.

This clonotype was detected ten times or more. The CDR3 is CASSYHPADTQYF. CDR3 coding DNA: TGTGCCAGCAGTTACCACCCGGCAGATACGCAGTATTTT. The chain carries TRBV6-5 and TRBJ2-3; D gene ambiguous. CDR1 and CDR2 from the germline V gene are MNHEY and SVGAGI. CDR3 size: 13 residues. Trimming left V 2 bases short and J 4 bases short, with 7 bases between.

This sequence joins TRBV6-2 or TRBV6-3 and TRBJ2-3; 8 nucleotides match TRBD2. Germline V lookup: CDR1 MNHEY, CDR2 SVGEGT. The CDR3 is made up of 17 amino acids. Trimming at V came to 2 bases and at J to 2 bases, leaving 9 bases not matched to a gene. CDR3 nucleotide sequence: TGTGCCAGCAGTTACCAAGGACTAGCCTTCCCCACAGATACGCAGTATTTT. Its protein product is CASSYQGLAFPTDTQYF.

Ten or more counts support this clonotype. This chain uses TRBV10-3 with TRBJ2-2; maybe TRBD1 (5 bases). Between the trimmed V and J ends, which lost 0 bases and 4 bases, there was a span of 12 bases. The CDR3 covers 16 residues. The germline CDR1 and CDR2 sequences are ENHRY and SYGVKD. The CDR3, as DNA: TGTGCCATCAGTGAGTCGTGGCAGGGCGGCACCGGGGAGCTGTTTTTT. Encoded protein: CAISESWQGGTGELFF.

In this sample, this clonotype turned up a few times. V usage is TRBV20-1 and J usage is TRBJ2-2; 9 bases match TRBD1. Germline-derived CDR1 and CDR2 are DFQATT and SNEGSKA (reference sequence). The CDR3 has 17 amino acids. The junction had 12 bases not matched to a gene; V was cut back by 0 bases and J by 7 bases. CDR3 in amino acids: CSARDGSGQGIGGELFF. The CDR3, as DNA: TGCAGTGCTAGAGATGGATCAGGACAGGGGATCGGCGGGGAGCTGTTTTTT.

This clonotype has just a few counts. The rearrangement uses TRBV25-1 and TRBJ1-5; D is undetermined. Trimming removed 4 bases at V and 6 bases at J, with 10 bases between. This CDR3 region has 13 residues. CDR1 is MGHDK and CDR2 is SYGVNS in the germline V gene. This chain's CDR3 is CASSGPGIQPQHF. The CDR3, as DNA: TGTGCCAGCAGTGGGCCGGGGATTCAGCCCCAGCATTTT.

This clonotype was recorded at least ten times. The CDR3 sequence is CASTPRRGKLTGELFF. The CDR3 nucleotides are TGTGCCAGCACTCCCCGCAGGGGGAAACTTACCGGGGAGCTGTTTTTT. The chain has TRBV28 and TRBJ2-2, with 7 bases identical to TRBD1. There are 16 residues in the CDR3. Germline-derived CDR1 and CDR2 are MDHEN and SYDVKM. The junction had 13 bases not matched to a gene; V was cut back by 7 bases and J by 5 bases.

This clonotype was seen a few times. This chain links TRBV11-2 with TRBJ1-1; D perhaps matches TRBD1 (5 bases). Trimming stripped 4 bases from V and 1 base from J, with 16 bases between. The CDR3 has 16 residues. The germline gives CDR1 SGHAT, CDR2 FQNNGV. CDR3 protein: CASSSTSGLRNTEAFF. Written as DNA, the CDR3 is TGTGCCAGCAGCTCGACCTCGGGACTCCGGAACACTGAAGCTTTCTTT. Using reference TRBV11-2 and TRBJ1-1 for the parts outside the CDR3, the full variable domain is EAGVAQSPRYKIIEKRQSVAFWCNPISGHATLYWYQQILGQGPKLLIQFQNNGVVDDSQLPKDRFSAERLKGVDSTLKIQPAKLEDSAVYLCASSSTSGLRNTEAFFGQGTRLTVV.

This clonotype was counted many times. The chain has TRBV7-2 and TRBJ2-1, with unresolved D. In germline, CDR1 is SGHTA, CDR2 FQGNSA. Between the trimmed V and J ends, which lost 2 bases and 9 bases, there was a span of 11 bases. The CDR3 length is 13 residues. CDR3 coding DNA: TGTGCCAGCAGCTTAACCCCCTCGGGTGAGCAGTTCTTC. It specifies CASSLTPSGEQFF.

The rearrangement joins TRBV12-3 or TRBV12-4 to TRBJ1-1, with 8 bases identical to TRBD1. Trimming at V came to 4 bases and at J to 8 bases, leaving 3 bases not matched to a gene. The CDR3 is made up of 12 amino acids. The CDR3 DNA follows: TGTGCCAGCAGTTCCTGGGACAGGGAAGCTTTCTTT. Translation: CASSSWDREAFF.

This clonotype has a handful of counts. The V call is TRBV29-1, the J call TRBJ1-1; D is undetermined. CDR3 size: 11 residues. The V gene's germline CDR1 is SQVTM and CDR2 ANQGSEA. V was trimmed by 4 bases and J by 0 bases, leaving 3 bases between them. The CDR3: CSVGMNTEAFF. The CDR3 DNA reads as TGCAGCGTTGGGATGAACACTGAAGCTTTCTTT.

This clonotype was counted many times. V is TRBV29-1 and J is TRBJ2-7; possible D gene TRBD2, 5 bases. V lost 4 bases, J lost 0 bases, and 13 bases lay in between. This CDR3 is built from 14 residues. In germline, CDR1 is SQVTM, CDR2 ANQGSEA. In DNA form, the CDR3 reads TGCAGCGTTGTCGGTCGGGGAACCTCCTACGAGCAGTACTTC. Encoded protein: CSVVGRGTSYEQYF.